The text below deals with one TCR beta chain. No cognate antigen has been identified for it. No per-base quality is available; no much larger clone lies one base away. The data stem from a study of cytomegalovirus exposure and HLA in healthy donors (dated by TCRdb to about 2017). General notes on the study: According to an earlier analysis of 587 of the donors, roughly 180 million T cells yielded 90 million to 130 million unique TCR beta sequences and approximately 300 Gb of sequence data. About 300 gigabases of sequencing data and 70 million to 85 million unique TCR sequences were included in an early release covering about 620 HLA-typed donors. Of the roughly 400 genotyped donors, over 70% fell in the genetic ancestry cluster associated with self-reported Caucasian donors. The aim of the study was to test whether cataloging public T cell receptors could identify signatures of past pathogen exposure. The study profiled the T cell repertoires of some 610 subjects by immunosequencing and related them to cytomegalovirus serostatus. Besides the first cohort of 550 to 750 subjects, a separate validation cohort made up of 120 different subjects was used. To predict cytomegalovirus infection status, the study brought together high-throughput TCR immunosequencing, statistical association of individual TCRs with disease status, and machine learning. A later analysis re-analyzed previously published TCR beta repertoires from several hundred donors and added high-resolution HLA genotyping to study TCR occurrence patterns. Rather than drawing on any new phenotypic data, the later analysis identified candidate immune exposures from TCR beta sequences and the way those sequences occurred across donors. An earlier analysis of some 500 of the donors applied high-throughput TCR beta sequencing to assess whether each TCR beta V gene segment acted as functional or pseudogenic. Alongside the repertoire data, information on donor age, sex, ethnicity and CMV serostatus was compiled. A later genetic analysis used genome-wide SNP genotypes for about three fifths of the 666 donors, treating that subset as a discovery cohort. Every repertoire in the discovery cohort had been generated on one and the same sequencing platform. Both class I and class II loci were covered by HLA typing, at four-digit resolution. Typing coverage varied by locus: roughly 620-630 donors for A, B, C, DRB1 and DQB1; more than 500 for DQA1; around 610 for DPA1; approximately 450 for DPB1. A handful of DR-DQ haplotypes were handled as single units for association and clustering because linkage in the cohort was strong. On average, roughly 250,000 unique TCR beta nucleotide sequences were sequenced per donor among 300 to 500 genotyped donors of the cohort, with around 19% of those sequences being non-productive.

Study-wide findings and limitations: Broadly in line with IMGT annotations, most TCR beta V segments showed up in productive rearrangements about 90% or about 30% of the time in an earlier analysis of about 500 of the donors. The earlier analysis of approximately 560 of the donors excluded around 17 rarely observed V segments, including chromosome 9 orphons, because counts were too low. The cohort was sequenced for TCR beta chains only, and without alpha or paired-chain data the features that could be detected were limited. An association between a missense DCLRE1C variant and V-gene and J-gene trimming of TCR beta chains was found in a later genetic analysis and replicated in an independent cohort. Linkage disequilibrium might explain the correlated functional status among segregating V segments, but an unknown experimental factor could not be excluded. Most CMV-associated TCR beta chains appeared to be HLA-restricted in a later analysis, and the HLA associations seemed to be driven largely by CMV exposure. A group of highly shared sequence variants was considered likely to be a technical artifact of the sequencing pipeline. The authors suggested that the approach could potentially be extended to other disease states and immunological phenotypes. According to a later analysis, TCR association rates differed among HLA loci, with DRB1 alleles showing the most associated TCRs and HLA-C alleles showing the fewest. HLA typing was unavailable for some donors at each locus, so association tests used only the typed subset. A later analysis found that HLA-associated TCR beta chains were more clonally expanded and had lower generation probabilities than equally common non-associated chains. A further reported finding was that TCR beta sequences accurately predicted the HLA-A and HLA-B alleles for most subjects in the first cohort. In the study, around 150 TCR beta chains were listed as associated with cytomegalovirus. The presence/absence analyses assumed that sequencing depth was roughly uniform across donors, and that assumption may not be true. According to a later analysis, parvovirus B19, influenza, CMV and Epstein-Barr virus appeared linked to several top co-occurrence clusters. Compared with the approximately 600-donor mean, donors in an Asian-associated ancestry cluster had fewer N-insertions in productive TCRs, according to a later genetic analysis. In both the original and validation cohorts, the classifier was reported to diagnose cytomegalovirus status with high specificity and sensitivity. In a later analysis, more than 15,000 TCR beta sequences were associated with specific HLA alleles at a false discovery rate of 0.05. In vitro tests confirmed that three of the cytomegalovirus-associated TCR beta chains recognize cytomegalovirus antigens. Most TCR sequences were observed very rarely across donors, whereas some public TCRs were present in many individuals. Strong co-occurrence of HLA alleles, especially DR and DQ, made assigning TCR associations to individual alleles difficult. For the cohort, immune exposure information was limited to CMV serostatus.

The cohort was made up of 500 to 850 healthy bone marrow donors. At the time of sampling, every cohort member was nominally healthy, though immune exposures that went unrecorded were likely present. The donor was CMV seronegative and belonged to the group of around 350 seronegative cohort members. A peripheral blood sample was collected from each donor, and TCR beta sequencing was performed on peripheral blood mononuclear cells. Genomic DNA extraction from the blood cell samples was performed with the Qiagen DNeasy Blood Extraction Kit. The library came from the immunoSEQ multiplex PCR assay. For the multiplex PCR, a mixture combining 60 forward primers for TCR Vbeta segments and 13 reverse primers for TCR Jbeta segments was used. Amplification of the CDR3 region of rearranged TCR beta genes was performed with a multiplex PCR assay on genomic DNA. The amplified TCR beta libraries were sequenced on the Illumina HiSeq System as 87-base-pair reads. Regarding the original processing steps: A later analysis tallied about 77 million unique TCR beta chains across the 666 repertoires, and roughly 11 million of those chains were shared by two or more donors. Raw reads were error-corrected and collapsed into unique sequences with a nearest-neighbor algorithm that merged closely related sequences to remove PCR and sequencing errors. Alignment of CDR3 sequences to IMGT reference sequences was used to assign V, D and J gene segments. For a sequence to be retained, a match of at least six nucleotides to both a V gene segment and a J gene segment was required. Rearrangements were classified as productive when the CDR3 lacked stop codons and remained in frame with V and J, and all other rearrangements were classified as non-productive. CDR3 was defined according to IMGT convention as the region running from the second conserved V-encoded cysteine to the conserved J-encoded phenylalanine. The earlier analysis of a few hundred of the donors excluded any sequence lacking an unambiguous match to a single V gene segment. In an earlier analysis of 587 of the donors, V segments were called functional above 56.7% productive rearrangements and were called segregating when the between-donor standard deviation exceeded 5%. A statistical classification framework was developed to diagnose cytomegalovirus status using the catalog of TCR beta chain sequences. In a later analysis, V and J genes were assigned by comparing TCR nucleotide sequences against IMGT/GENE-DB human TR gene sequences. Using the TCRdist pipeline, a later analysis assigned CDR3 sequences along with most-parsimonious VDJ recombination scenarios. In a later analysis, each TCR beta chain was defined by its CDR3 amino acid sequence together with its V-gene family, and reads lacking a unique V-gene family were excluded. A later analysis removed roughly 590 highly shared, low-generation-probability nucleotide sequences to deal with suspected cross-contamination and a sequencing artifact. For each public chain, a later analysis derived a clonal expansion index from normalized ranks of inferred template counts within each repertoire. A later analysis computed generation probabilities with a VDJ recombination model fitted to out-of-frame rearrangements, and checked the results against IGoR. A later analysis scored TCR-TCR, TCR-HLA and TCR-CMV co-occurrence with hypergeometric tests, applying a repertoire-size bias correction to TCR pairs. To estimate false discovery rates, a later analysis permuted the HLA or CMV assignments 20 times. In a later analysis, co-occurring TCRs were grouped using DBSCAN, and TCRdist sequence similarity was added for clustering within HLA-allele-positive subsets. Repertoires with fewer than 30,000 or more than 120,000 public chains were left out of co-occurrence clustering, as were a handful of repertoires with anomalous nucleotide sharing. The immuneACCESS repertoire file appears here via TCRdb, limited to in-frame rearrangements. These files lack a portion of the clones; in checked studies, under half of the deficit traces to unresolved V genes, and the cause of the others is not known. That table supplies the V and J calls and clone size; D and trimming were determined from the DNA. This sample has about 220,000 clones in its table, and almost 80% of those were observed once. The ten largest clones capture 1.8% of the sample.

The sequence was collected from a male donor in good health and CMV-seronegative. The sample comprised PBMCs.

Read as DNA, the sequence is TGTGCCAGCAGCTCCAGACAGGGGTTGGTAGATACGCAGTATTTT. The encoded protein is CASSSRQGLVDTQYF. This receptor chain uses TRBV5-4 and TRBJ2-3, with 8 middle bases fitting TRBD1. As encoded in the germline V gene (reference sequence), CDR1 is SGHNT while CDR2 is YYREEE. CDR3 length: 15 amino acids, cysteine to phenylalanine. Left in the record is the CDR3 DNA by itself, 45 bases read in frame from the first base. The germline V end is reduced by 3 bases and the J end by 5 bases; junction bases left unmatched: 8. The full variable domain, with segments outside the CDR3 supplied by the reference TRBV5-4 and TRBJ2-3 proteins, appears as ETGVTQSPTHLIKTRGQQVTLRCSSQSGHNTVSWYQQALGQGPQFIFQYYREEENGRGNFPPRFSGLQFPNYSSELNVNALELDDSALYLCASSSRQGLVDTQYFGPGTRLTVL.